These 3 T cell receptor beta chains were all obtained from the same sample, sequenced in a study of Ad26.COV2.S vaccination and SARS-CoV-2 variants. Sequencing was performed with immunoSEQ multiplex PCR; in TCRdb, only in-frame clones are kept and a portion is missing. The table lists some 320,000 clones, roughly 84% of them singletons, with around 2% in the top ten. Treatment described: around 19 received Ad26.COV2.S at low or high dose, single or two shots; roughly five received placebo; per-sample allocation not given. The samples were gathered on day 63 after the first injection of vaccine or placebo. Sequencing was performed on peripheral blood, taken in a trial of Ad26.COV2.S vaccine versus placebo. The source of these receptors is a person aged 18-60 years who received the Ad26.COV2.S COVID-19 vaccine or a placebo.

This clone was counted between two and nine times. In DNA form, the CDR3 reads TGTGCCAGCAGTTTGGGGGGACAGAGAGAGCAGTACTTC. Its translation: CASSLGGQREQYF. V and J are TRBV12-3 or TRBV12-4 and TRBJ2-7; TRBD1 is a possible D gene (7 bases). Trimming removed 3 bases from V and 7 bases from J, with 13 bases in between. This CDR3 contains 13 residues.

The V and J genes are TRBV14 and TRBJ1-1, with D uncertain. Between the trimmed V and J ends, which lost 5 bases and 3 bases, there was a span of 13 bases. Germline CDR1 reads SGHDN; CDR2 reads FVKESK. The CDR3 runs 14 residues. CDR3 DNA: TGTGCCAGCAGCTTCCTTGGTGTGGACACTGAAGCTTTCTTT. It encodes CASSFLGVDTEAFF.

The rearrangement uses TRBV9 and TRBJ1-2, with 9 positions matching TRBD1. The germline V gene encodes CDR1 SGDLS and CDR2 YYNGEE. J gave up 4 bases and V 0 bases, and 4 bases lay outside the gene matches. The CDR3 runs 15 residues. CDR3 residues: CASSVGQGGGYGYTF. CDR3 DNA sequence: TGTGCCAGCAGCGTAGGACAGGGGGGAGGCTATGGCTACACCTTC.